One and the same sample provided the 22 T cell receptor beta chains below, sequenced in a study of blood T cells in healthy people across ages. A second PCR of roughly 7 to 11 cycles used a sample-barcoded 5' primer and a J-beta primer mix. From the 5' RACE reads, TCRdb called clonotypes with MiXCR, one entry per CDR3 protein. The data contain 1.2 million to 1.5 million distinct CDR3 sequences, around two fifths of them seen just once; the ten biggest clones take up 6.5% to 10%. The source material was blood. Receptor source: a woman aged 18-29 years in good health.

The sample holds a few counts of this clonotype. The chain recombines TRBV6-2 or TRBV6-3 with TRBJ2-3; TRBD2 matches at 10 bases. The CDR3 is 16 residues long. Germline V CDR1 and CDR2: MNHEY, SVGEGT. V was clipped by 2 bases and J by 5 bases; unmatched bases: 7. In DNA form, the CDR3 reads TGTGCCAGCAGTTACGGCGGGACTAGCGAACGAGATACGCAGTATTTT. Encoded protein: CASSYGGTSERDTQYF.

The V and J genes are TRBV19 and TRBJ2-1; maybe TRBD2 (6 bases). V lost 11 bases and J 7 bases, leaving 21 bases between the germline ends. This CDR3 contains 14 residues. CDR1 is LNHDA and CDR2 is SQIVND in the germline V gene (reference sequence). As DNA, the CDR3 is TGTGCCTCCAACCCCGGGGGTAATTCGAATGAGCAGTTCTTC. As protein: CASNPGGNSNEQFF.

This clonotype was observed many times. Here the CDR3 reads CASSLFREIGTDSSYEQYF. The DNA for the CDR3 is TGTGCCAGCAGCCTATTCAGGGAAATAGGGACTGATTCCTCCTACGAGCAGTACTTC. The J gene is TRBJ2-7, the V gene TRBV13; D is perhaps TRBD2 (6 bases). V was clipped by 5 bases and J by 0 bases, with 26 bases between them. Germline V CDR1 and CDR2: PRHDT, FYEKMQ (reference sequence). The CDR3 runs 19 residues.

The chain is built from TRBV6-5 and TRBJ2-4, with D tentatively TRBD1 or TRBD2 (5 bases each). V lost 6 bases, J lost 7 bases, and 19 bases lay in between. Germline V gene sequence: CDR1 MNHEY, CDR2 SVGAGI. This CDR3 contains 15 residues. The CDR3 DNA is TGTGCCAGCAGACCTACCGGGGCAGGGCCCAACATTCAGTACTTC. It yields the protein CASRPTGAGPNIQYF.

V usage is TRBV5-1 and J usage is TRBJ1-5; D remains unclear. Germline V CDR1 and CDR2: SGHRS, YFSETQ. The CDR3 totals 15 residues. Deletions cut 4 bases from V and 0 bases from J, with 11 bases between. CDR3 protein: CASSPTPYSNQPQHF. CDR3 in DNA: TGCGCCAGCAGCCCGACCCCGTATAGCAATCAGCCCCAGCATTTT.

Comment on this clonotype: A read error may account for a junction end that differs from germline. This chain connects TRBV6-1 to TRBJ1-6; D unresolved. Germline CDR1 MNHNS, CDR2 SASEGT. The CDR3 runs 16 residues. The DNA for the CDR3 is TGTGCCAGCATTAGGACGGCCACCGCAGATAATTCGCCCCTCCACTTT. Its translation: CASIRTATADNSPLHF.

Concerning this clonotype: One junction end does not reproduce the germline sequence, and a read error may be involved. The chain joins TRBV6-6 to TRBJ2-5; TRBD2 matches 15 bases. Germline CDR1 MNHNY, CDR2 SVGAGI (reference sequence). The CDR3 is 16 amino acids. In DNA form, the CDR3 reads TGTGCCAGCAGCACCACCGGACTAGCGGGAGGGGAGACTCAGTACTTC. Its translation is CASSTTGLAGGETQYF.

V usage is TRBV20-1 and J usage is TRBJ2-7, with 8 bases fitting TRBD2. CDR3 size: 16 residues. The V gene end was trimmed by 6 bases and the J gene end by 2 bases; junction bases not matched to a gene: 15. Germline CDR1 reads DFQATT; CDR2 reads SNEGSKA (reference sequence). The CDR3 is CSALPPGLGDPYEQYF. In DNA, the CDR3 is TGCAGTGCCCTACCTCCGGGACTAGGGGACCCCTACGAGCAGTACTTC.

This clonotype was observed a handful of times. This chain uses TRBV7-3 with TRBJ2-5, with 8 nucleotides matching TRBD2. The CDR3 length is 15 residues. Germline CDR1 SGHTA, CDR2 FQGTGA. The V segment lost 6 bases and the J segment 3 bases; nucleotides outside the gene matches: 9. For the CDR3, the DNA is TGTGCCAGCAGTTTAGCGGGGACGGGGAAAGAGACCCAGTACTTC. Translated: CASSLAGTGKETQYF.

The chain combines TRBV10-3 with TRBJ2-3; D is unresolved. Looked up from germline, CDR1 is ENHRY and CDR2 is SYGVKD. V was trimmed by 0 bases and J by 2 bases, leaving 15 bases between them. The CDR3 runs to 17 residues. CDR3 sequence reads: CAISESRRRRDTDTQYF. CDR3 bases: TGTGCCATCAGTGAGTCGAGGAGACGACGAGACACAGATACGCAGTATTTT.

This clonotype turned up a few times. The chain is built from TRBV5-1 and TRBJ2-1, with a possible D match to TRBD2 (5 bases). Germline CDR1 and CDR2: SGHRS and YFSETQ. CDR3 length equals 15 residues. V lost 2 bases to trimming and J lost 0 bases, with 9 bases between them. This CDR3 reads CASSFAGTSYNEQFF. DNA for the CDR3: TGCGCCAGCAGCTTTGCGGGCACCTCCTACAATGAGCAGTTCTTC.

This clonotype has more than one count but fewer than ten. The V call is TRBV13, the J call TRBJ1-2; no clear D gene. Germline V gene sequence: CDR1 PRHDT, CDR2 FYEKMQ (reference sequence). The CDR3 has 13 amino acids. V was trimmed by 5 bases and J by 4 bases, leaving 11 bases between them. The CDR3 spells CASSPRNLYGYTF. DNA for the CDR3: TGTGCCAGCAGCCCACGCAACCTCTATGGCTACACCTTC. The entire variable domain, with the rest obtained from reference TRBV13 and TRBJ1-2, is as follows: AAGVIQSPRHLIKEKRETATLKCYPIPRHDTVYWYQQGPGQDPQFLISFYEKMQSDKGSIPDRFSAQQFSDYHSELNMSSLELGDSALYFCASSPRNLYGYTFGSGTRLTVV.

J is TRBJ2-3 and V is TRBV12-3 or TRBV12-4; the match to TRBD2 covers 7 bases. The CDR3 covers 16 residues. Trimming at V came to 6 bases and at J to 0 bases, leaving 9 bases not matched to a gene. The CDR3 loop is CASSRTGGLSTDTQYF. The CDR3 nucleotides read TGTGCCAGCAGCCGAACGGGAGGCCTTAGCACAGATACGCAGTATTTT.

The chain combines TRBV4-1 with TRBJ2-1; 9 bases align to TRBD2. Germline CDR1 is MGHRA and CDR2 is YSYEKL. With 8 bases clipped from V and 4 bases from J, the junction kept 12 bases outside the gene matches. The CDR3 spans 16 residues. CDR3 nucleotides: TGCGCCAGCCGGGGAGGAGCGGGAGGTTCTTACAATGAGCAGTTCTTC. Translation gives CASRGGAGGSYNEQFF.

With regard to this clonotype: Given a much more abundant clone one base away, this may be a read error. CDR3 sequence reads: CAISERQGFTDAQYF. DNA of the CDR3: TGTGCCATCAGTGAGCGACAGGGTTTCACAGATGCGCAGTATTTT. The chain employs TRBV10-3 and TRBJ2-3; TRBD1 agrees at 7 bases. The CDR3 consists of 15 residues. Looked up from germline, CDR1 is ENHRY and CDR2 is SYGVKD.

V gene TRBV7-8 combines with J gene TRBJ1-2; D remains unclear. Germline CDR1 reads SGHVS; CDR2 reads FQNEAQ. The CDR3 has 17 residues. Trimming removed 5 bases from V and 2 bases from J, with 21 bases in between. The CDR3 bases are TGTGCCAGCAGCCCCACTAGGACTTACGGGAGAAACTATGGCTACACCTTC. Its translation: CASSPTRTYGRNYGYTF.

The rearrangement links TRBV6-5 to TRBJ1-1; no clear D gene. This CDR3 has 13 amino acids. The germline V and J ends were trimmed by 6 bases and 4 bases, with 12 bases remaining between them. Germline V gene sequence: CDR1 MNHEY, CDR2 SVGAGI. The CDR3 DNA follows: TGTGCCAGCAGGGATCGGACGAGCACTGAAGCTTTCTTT. The encoded protein is CASRDRTSTEAFF.

This clonotype was seen a few times. The chain has TRBV10-3 and TRBJ2-5; 7 nucleotides agree with TRBD2. Germline V gives CDR1 ENHRY, CDR2 SYGVKD. Trimming removed 3 bases from V and 5 bases from J; junction bases left unmatched: 12. This CDR3 has 16 amino acids. CDR3 in DNA: TGTGCCATCAGTGACCAGAAGGAGACTAGCATTGAGACCCAGTACTTC. Protein sequence: CAISDQKETSIETQYF.

The chain couples TRBV28 to TRBJ2-5, with 9 bases that match TRBD2. The J call may be in error: the DNA end matches TRBJ2-1 better. Per germline, CDR1 MDHEN and CDR2 SYDVKM. CDR3 size: 15 residues. The CDR3 DNA sequence: TGTGCCAGCAGTGTAGCGGGGGAGCAACAAGAGACCCAGTTCTTC. Translation: CASSVAGEQQETQFF.

This clonotype was detected a few times. CDR3 nucleotides: TGCGCCAGCAGCTTGAATGCAGGGTCTGGGGAGCAGTACTTC. This translates into CASSLNAGSGEQYF. The genes are TRBV5-1 and TRBJ2-4; tentatively, D is TRBD1 or TRBD2 (5 bases each). CDR3 length: 14 residues. Per the germline V gene, CDR1 is SGHRS and CDR2 is YFSETQ. The ends were cut back, 1 base at V and 13 bases at J, with 18 bases in the middle.

This clonotype was detected once. The chain employs TRBV12-3 or TRBV12-4 and TRBJ1-2; TRBD1 matches at 8 bases. The CDR3 has 15 amino acids. V was pared by 3 bases and J by 4 bases, with 7 bases of the junction left unmatched. In DNA, the CDR3 is TGTGCCAGCAGTTTGGGGACAGGCGCCGGCTATGGCTACACCTTC. Translation gives CASSLGTGAGYGYTF.

The chain couples TRBV27 to TRBJ1-5; TRBD1 matches 7 bases. CDR1 and CDR2 (germline): MNHEY, SMNVEV (reference sequence). This CDR3 comprises 14 residues. V shed 8 bases, J shed 6 bases, and the junction held 10 bases outside the gene matches. The CDR3 DNA reads as TGTGCCAGCGGTCCATCAGGGGGTGGTCAGCCCCAGCATTTT. Protein sequence: CASGPSGGGQPQHF.